The TCR beta chain described here comes from a study of vaccination effects on CD4 cells after COVID-19. The ViraFEST assay expanded antigen-specific CD4+ T cells with viral peptide pools before sequencing. The authors isolated CD4+ T cells after about eleven days of culture. According to PCR results, the person was infected with SARS-CoV-2 between March and December 2020. IL-2 at roughly 9.7 IU/ml and peptides at 9.5 to 10 ug/ml were added to cultured PBMC, about 1.8 million per well. On both days 3 and 7, half of the culture medium was replaced with IL-2 medium. For this clone: Its antigen remains unidentified.

Using immunoSEQ multiplex PCR, the repertoire was profiled, and TCRdb retains in-frame clones only, with some absent. There are about 27,000 clones in the sample; 75% to 80% occur only once, and 15% to 20% lies in the top ten. V dropped 6 bases and J dropped 1 base, with 22 bases sitting between them. Germline CDR1 reads SGHDT; CDR2 reads YYEEEE. The CDR3 runs 17 residues. The TCR sequence derives from a human donor who had a prior SARS-CoV-2 infection. Source: CD4+ T cells from PBMCs cultured with HCoV-NL63 spike peptides, taken before COVID-19 vaccination. This chain joins TRBV5-6 and TRBJ1-2; D is unresolved. The DNA for the CDR3 is TGTGCCAGCACCCCTGGAGTCCGGAACAACTATAACTATGGCTACACCTTC. Translated: CASTPGVRNNYNYGYTF.